These T cell receptor beta chains were read from a single sample in a study of blood T cell repertoires in COVID-19. The table came from immunoSEQ multiplex PCR; TCRdb's copy has only in-frame clones and leaves some out. The sample has 90,000 to 120,000 clones; 85% to 90% are singletons. Material: peripheral blood. Every receptor here comes from a woman older than 75 with acute or convalescent COVID-19. CDR3s include the opening cysteine and the closing phenylalanine or tryptophan. A D gene is named only where the DNA matches it firmly. A clone size is listed for some rows: how often the clone was seen (once, few, many), or a class if it is expanded.

j_call d_call v_call clone_size cdr3_nt cdr3_aa
TRBJ1-5 TRBD1 TRBV7-8 . TGTGCCAGCAGCCCCCGGGACAGAAATCAGCCCCAGCATTTT CASSPRDRNQPQHF
TRBJ2-5 TRBD1 TRBV19 . TGTGCCAGTAGTATCTCCGGGACAGCCTCCGGGGAGACCCAGTACTTC CASSISGTASGETQYF
TRBJ1-5 . TRBV18 . TGTGCCAGCTCACCCACCAACCGGGGCAATCAGCCCCAGCATTTT CASSPTNRGNQPQHF
TRBJ1-1 TRBD1 TRBV6-2/TRBV6-3 . TGTGCCAGCAGCCGACAGGGCCAAAACACTGAAGCTTTCTTT CASSRQGQNTEAFF
TRBJ2-3 TRBD2 TRBV4-1 . TGCGCCAGCAGCCAAGATCTAGCGGGGGGGCCCACAGATACGCAGTATTTT CASSQDLAGGPTDTQYF
TRBJ1-2 . TRBV2 . TGTGCCAGCAGTGCGCAGGGAATAAACTATGGCTACACCTTC CASSAQGINYGYTF
TRBJ1-4 . TRBV19 . TGTGCCAGTAGTATAGGCCAGGGGTACGAAAAACTGTTTTTT CASSIGQGYEKLFF
TRBJ2-2 . TRBV7-2 . TGTGCCAGCAGCTTGTCCGGACGGGGGACCGGGGAGCTGTTTTTT CASSLSGRGTGELFF
TRBJ1-5 TRBD1 TRBV7-2 . TGTGCCAGCAGCCAGGGACAGGGTAGCCGTCAGCCCCAGCATTTT CASSQGQGSRQPQHF
TRBJ1-4 TRBD1 TRBV27 . TGTGCCAGCAGGTCGGGACAGACTAATGAAAAACTGTTTTTT CASRSGQTNEKLFF
TRBJ2-7 TRBD1 TRBV7-9 . TGTGCCAGCAGCTTAAAGGGGACAGGGGGCTACGAGCAGTACTTC CASSLKGTGGYEQYF
TRBJ1-6 . TRBV28 once TGTGCCAGCAGTTCGGGGGAGCCCTATAATTCACCCCTCCACTTT CASSSGEPYNSPLHF
TRBJ2-1 . TRBV24-1 . TGTGCCACAGAGGCCACATACAATGAGCAGTTCTTC CATEATYNEQFF
TRBJ1-3 . TRBV6-5 once TGTGCCAGCAGTTACTCCGTCCCGACTAGAGGAAACACCATATATTTT CASSYSVPTRGNTIYF
TRBJ1-6 TRBD1 TRBV19 . TGTGCCAGTAGTATTGGACAGGGGAACTCCTATAATTCACCCCTCCACTTT CASSIGQGNSYNSPLHF
TRBJ1-5 TRBD1 TRBV19 . TGTGCCAGTAGCGGGACAGGGGGTGGTCAGCCCCAGCATTTT CASSGTGGGQPQHF
TRBJ1-3 TRBD1 TRBV2 . TGTGCCAGCAGTGCCGGGACAGACCCTGGAAACACCATATATTTT CASSAGTDPGNTIYF
TRBJ2-7 TRBD2 TRBV11-2 few TGTGCCAGCAGCTTAGCTGGCGGGGGGTCCTACGAGCAGTACTTC CASSLAGGGSYEQYF
TRBJ1-1 . TRBV28 . TGTGCCAGCAGTTTATATTCAGGGTTCGGTGAAGCTTTCTTT CASSLYSGFGEAFF
TRBJ1-2 TRBD1 TRBV18 . TGTGCCAGCTCACCACGGCAGGGGGCCAGCGACTATGGCTACACCTTC CASSPRQGASDYGYTF
TRBJ2-3 TRBD2 TRBV3-1/TRBV3-2 few TGTGCCAGCAGCCAAGAGTTCGGGGGGATTGCCACAGATACGCAGTATTTT CASSQEFGGIATDTQYF
TRBJ2-7 TRBD2 TRBV9 . TGTGCCAGCAGCGTAGGAGCTAGCGGTTCCTACGAGCAGTACTTC CASSVGASGSYEQYF
TRBJ2-1 . TRBV9 few TGTGCCAGCAGCCCCAGAGGTCCCTACTCCTACAATGAGCAGTTCTTC CASSPRGPYSYNEQFF
TRBJ2-3 TRBD2 TRBV5-1 . TGCGCCAGCAGCCTCGGACTAGCAGGAGATACGCAGTATTTT CASSLGLAGDTQYF
TRBJ1-2 TRBD1 TRBV5-4 . TGTGCCAGCAGCGGGACAGGGACGAACTATGGCTACACCTTC CASSGTGTNYGYTF
TRBJ1-6 TRBD1 TRBV2 . TGTGCCAGCAGTTATACAGGGGGCGGGTCACCCCTCCACTTT CASSYTGGGSPLHF
TRBJ2-3 TRBD2 TRBV7-2 . TGTGCCAGCAGCTGGGGACTAGCGGGGGTTGTATTTCGGACAGATACGCAGTATTTT CASSWGLAGVVFRTDTQYF
TRBJ2-7 TRBD1 TRBV4-1 . TGCGCCAGCAGCCACGGACAGGGCTACGAGCAGTACTTC CASSHGQGYEQYF
TRBJ2-1 TRBD1 TRBV5-1 . TGCGCCAGCAGCTTGGGCGGGACAGGGGGCTTCTTGGCATTCTTC CASSLGGTGGFLAFF
TRBJ2-2 TRBD2 TRBV2 . TGTGCCAGCAGTCGAATAGCGGGGGTGGGCGGGGAGCTGTTTTTT CASSRIAGVGGELFF
TRBJ1-4 TRBD1 TRBV6-5 . TGTGCCAGCAGTCCAAATCAGGGGGTTGGCGAAAAACTGTTTTTT CASSPNQGVGEKLFF
TRBJ1-5 . TRBV7-2 . TGTGCCAGCAGCCCAGACATCTATAGCAATCAGCCCCAGCATTTT CASSPDIYSNQPQHF
TRBJ1-1 . TRBV12-5 . TGTGCTAGTGGTCCAGGGCCGTGGACTGAAGCTTTCTTT CASGPGPWTEAFF
TRBJ2-3 TRBD1 TRBV10-2 . TGCGCCAGCAGTGACGCCTACCCCGGGACAGGGGGCGCAGGGGCAGATACGCAGTATTTT CASSDAYPGTGGAGADTQYF
TRBJ2-7 . TRBV3-1/TRBV3-2 . TGTGCCAGCAGCCCTGGAGGTGAGCAGTACTTC CASSPGGEQYF
TRBJ2-7 . TRBV15 . TGTGCCACCAGCAGAGTGGACACCACCTACGAGCAGTACTTC CATSRVDTTYEQYF
TRBJ1-6 . TRBV18 . TGTGCCAGCTCACCAGGGGCCGATTCACCCCTCCACTTT CASSPGADSPLHF
TRBJ1-2 . TRBV7-2 once TGTGCCAGCAGCTTAGCGGAGGACAGTTATGGCTACACCTTC CASSLAEDSYGYTF
TRBJ1-2 TRBD1 TRBV5-1 . TGCGCCAGCAGCTTTCGCCTGACAGGGGGCGCAATCAATGGCTACACCTTC CASSFRLTGGAINGYTF
TRBJ1-6 TRBD1 TRBV27 . TGTGCCAGCAGTTTTCTTCAGGGGGAAGGTTCACCCCTCCACTTT CASSFLQGEGSPLHF
TRBJ1-2 . TRBV5-6 . TGTGCCAGCAGCTTGGGGGGCGGACCAATCTATGGCTACACCTTC CASSLGGGPIYGYTF
TRBJ2-7 . TRBV5-6 . TGTGCCAGCAGCTTGGGTGTTCCAGGGTTCGAGCAGTACTTC CASSLGVPGFEQYF
TRBJ2-7 TRBD2 TRBV27 few TGTGCCAGCAGCCGACAGACTAGCGGGGGCTACGAGCAGTACTTC CASSRQTSGGYEQYF
TRBJ1-5 TRBD1 TRBV29-1 once TGCAGCGTTGAAGGACAGGGTGGGCAGCCCCAGCATTTT CSVEGQGGQPQHF
TRBJ1-6 . TRBV5-4 . TGTGCCAGCAGCCCTGACAGCACCCGGGATTCACCCCTCCACTTT CASSPDSTRDSPLHF
TRBJ1-1 TRBD1 TRBV7-2 . TGTGCCAGCAGCTCCCAATCGACAGGGGAAGCTTTCTTT CASSSQSTGEAFF
TRBJ2-7 TRBD2 TRBV7-2 . TGTGCCAGCAGTCCTCTAGCGGGGTCCTCCTACGAGCAGTACTTC CASSPLAGSSYEQYF
TRBJ2-7 TRBD1 TRBV6-5 . TGTGCCAGCAGTCAGCAACAGGGACCAGGGGGCGAGCAGTACTTC CASSQQQGPGGEQYF
TRBJ1-5 . TRBV19 . TGTGCCAGTAAAACAACTGGCGGATATAGCAATCAGCCCCAGCATTTT CASKTTGGYSNQPQHF
TRBJ1-6 . TRBV6-2/TRBV6-3 . TGTGCCAGCAGTACCGACAGGTGGGGAATTTCACCCCTCCACTTT CASSTDRWGISPLHF
TRBJ2-7 TRBD1 TRBV2 . TGTGCCAGCAGTGAACCGCGCAGGGGGCTTGGGGAGCAGTACTTC CASSEPRRGLGEQYF
TRBJ1-6 . TRBV23-1 . TGCGCCAGCAGCCTGAGGTCACCCCTCCACTTT CASSLRSPLHF
TRBJ2-1 TRBD2 TRBV27 . TGTGCCAGCACCCCAACCGGACTAGCGGGGCCCGCATACAATGAGCAGTTCTTC CASTPTGLAGPAYNEQFF